This T cell receptor beta chain stems from a study of T-cell memory formation after mild COVID-19. Looking at the study overall: Largely, the TCR clusters proved donor specific. Points from the study as a whole: CD4+ clones that contracted lay mainly in CM and EM; CD8+ ones lay in EMRA.

This clonotype showed up many times. Its antigen is not known. V was pared by 3 bases and J by 7 bases, with 28 bases between. The CDR3 is made up of 19 amino acids. MiXCR, run by TCRdb on the 5' RACE reads, gives a single entry per CDR3 protein. The sample has 450,000 or so distinct CDR3 sequences, about 23% seen once. Material: PBMCs or a T cell subset sorted from them (not recorded which). The chain employs TRBV12-3 or TRBV12-4 and TRBJ2-1, with D possibly TRBD2 on 6 matching bases. The sequence was obtained from an adult woman who had mild COVID-19 (a few samples of this study predate the infection). Cell type and time point are not known. The DNA for the CDR3 is TGTGCCAGCAGTTTCGTATCTAGCGTAATGGCCCAAACAACGAATGAGCAGTTCTTC. This sequence encodes CASSFVSSVMAQTTNEQFF.